This T cell receptor beta chain was found in a study of a mutant IDH1 vaccine in newly diagnosed glioma. Across the study: The start of vaccination came 4-6 weeks after radiotherapy alone, or with temozolomide cycles. Pretreatment consisted of radiotherapy, temozolomide, or both, with most receiving both.

Specified time point: week 5, during vaccination. Vaccination comprised doses that each held 300 ug of mutant IDH1 20-mer peptide, plus topical imiquimod. The CDR3 sequence is 14 residues long. V lost 3 bases and J lost 8, with 16 bases in between. The germline V gene encodes CDR1 LNHDA and CDR2 SQIVND (reference sequence). On this clone itself: The target antigen is unknown.

Sequenced by immunoSEQ multiplex PCR; TCRdb stores in-frame clones only, minus some. The data contain over 55,000 clones, around 89% of them singletons. The sample here was PBMCs, taken from a glioma patient whose treatment included an IDH1 peptide vaccine. J is TRBJ1-2 and V is TRBV19; D is uncertain. This sequence originates from a woman aged 35 to 49 with glioma. CDR3 protein: CASSISSSIGGYTF. The CDR3 coding sequence is TGTGCCAGTAGTATTTCCTCTTCTATAGGGGGCTACACCTTC.